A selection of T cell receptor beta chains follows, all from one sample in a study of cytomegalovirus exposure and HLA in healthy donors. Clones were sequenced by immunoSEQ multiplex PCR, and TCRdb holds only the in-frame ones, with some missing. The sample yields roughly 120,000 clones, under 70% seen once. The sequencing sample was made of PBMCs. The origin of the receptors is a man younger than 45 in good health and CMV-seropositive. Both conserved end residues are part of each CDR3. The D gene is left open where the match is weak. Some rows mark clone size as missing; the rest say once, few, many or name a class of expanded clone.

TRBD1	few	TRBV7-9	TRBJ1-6	CSSSITGAAYNSPLHF
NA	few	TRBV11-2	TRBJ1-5	CASSLAVNQPQHF
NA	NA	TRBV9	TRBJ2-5	CASSPSTGLETQYF
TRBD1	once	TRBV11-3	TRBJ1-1	CASSSRGPEAFF
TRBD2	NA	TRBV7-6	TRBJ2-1	CASSPRTSGGASYNEQFF
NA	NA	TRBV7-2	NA	CASSLVNSWVLTYEQYF
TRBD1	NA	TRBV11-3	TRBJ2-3	CASGQGMSTDTQYF
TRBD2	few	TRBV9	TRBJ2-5	CASSVSASGAQETQYF
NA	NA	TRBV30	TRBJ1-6	CAWSAGDPNSPLHF
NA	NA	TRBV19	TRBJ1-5	CASTGQVGNQPQHF
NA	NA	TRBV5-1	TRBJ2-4	CASSLMEGAKNIQYF
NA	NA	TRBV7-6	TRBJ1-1	CASSSETVNTEAFF
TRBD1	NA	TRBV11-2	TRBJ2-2	CASSLSSPDRVRDTGELFF
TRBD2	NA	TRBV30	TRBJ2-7	CALTSGGGYEQYF
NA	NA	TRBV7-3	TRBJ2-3	CASSSRSPTDTQYF
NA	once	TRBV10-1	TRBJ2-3	CASSDPGTSTDTQYF
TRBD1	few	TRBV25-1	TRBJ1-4	CASSEHPDRATNEKLFF
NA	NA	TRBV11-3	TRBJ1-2	CASSLRGTNYGYTF
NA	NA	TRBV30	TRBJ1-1	CAWTPDRNTEAFF
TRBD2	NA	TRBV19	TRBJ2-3	CASSPQREGSQDTQYF
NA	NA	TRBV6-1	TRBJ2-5	CASRKEYQETQYF
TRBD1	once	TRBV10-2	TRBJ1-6	CASSESRGRFPTAQNSPLHF
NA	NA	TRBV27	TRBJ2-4	CASSPNSRVNIQYF
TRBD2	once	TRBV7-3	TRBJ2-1	CASSLAGGTVPGFHNEQFF
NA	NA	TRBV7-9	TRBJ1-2	CASSFDAVDGYTF
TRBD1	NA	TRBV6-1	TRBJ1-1	CASSDLTGAEAFF
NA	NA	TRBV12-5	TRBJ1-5	CASGSIRQTYSNQPQHF
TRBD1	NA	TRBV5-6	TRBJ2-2	CASSLGRTGFTGELFF
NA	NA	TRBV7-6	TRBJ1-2	CASSLQGGRGYGYTF
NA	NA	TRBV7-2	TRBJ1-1	CASRGTGDTEAFF
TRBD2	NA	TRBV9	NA	CASSAERGGIHEQYF
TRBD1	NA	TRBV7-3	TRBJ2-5	CASSLTGTGGETQYF
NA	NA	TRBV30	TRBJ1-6	CAWSVETLDSPLHF